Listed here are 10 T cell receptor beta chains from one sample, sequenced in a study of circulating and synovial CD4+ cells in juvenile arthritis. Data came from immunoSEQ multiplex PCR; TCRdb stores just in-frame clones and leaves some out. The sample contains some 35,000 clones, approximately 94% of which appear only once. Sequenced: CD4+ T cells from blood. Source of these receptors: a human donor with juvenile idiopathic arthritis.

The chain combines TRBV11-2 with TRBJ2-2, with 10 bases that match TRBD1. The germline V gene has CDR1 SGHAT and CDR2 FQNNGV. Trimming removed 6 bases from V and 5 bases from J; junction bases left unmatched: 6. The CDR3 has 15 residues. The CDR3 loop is CASRWTGGRTGELFF. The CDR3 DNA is TGTGCCAGCAGATGGACAGGGGGTCGTACCGGGGAGCTGTTTTTT. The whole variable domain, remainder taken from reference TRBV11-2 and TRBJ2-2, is EAGVAQSPRYKIIEKRQSVAFWCNPISGHATLYWYQQILGQGPKLLIQFQNNGVVDDSQLPKDRFSAERLKGVDSTLKIQPAKLEDSAVYLCASRWTGGRTGELFFGEGSRLTVL.

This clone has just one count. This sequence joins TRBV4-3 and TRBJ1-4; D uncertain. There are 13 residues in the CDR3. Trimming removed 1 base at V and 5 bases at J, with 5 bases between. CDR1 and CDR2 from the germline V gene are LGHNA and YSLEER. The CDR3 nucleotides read TGCGCCAGCAGCCAAGGGGAGAATGAAAAACTGTTTTTT. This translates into CASSQGENEKLFF.

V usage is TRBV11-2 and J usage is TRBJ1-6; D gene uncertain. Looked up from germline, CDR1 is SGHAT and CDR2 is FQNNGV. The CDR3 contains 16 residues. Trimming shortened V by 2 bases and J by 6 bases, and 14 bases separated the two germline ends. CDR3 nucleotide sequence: TGTGCCAGCAGCTTAAGGCGGGAATTGCCTAATTCACCCCTCCACTTT. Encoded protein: CASSLRRELPNSPLHF.

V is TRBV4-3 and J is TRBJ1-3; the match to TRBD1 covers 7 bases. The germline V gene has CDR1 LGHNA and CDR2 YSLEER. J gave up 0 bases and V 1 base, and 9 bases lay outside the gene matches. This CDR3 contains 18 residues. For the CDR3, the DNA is TGCGCCAGCAGCCAAGGCCTGGGACAGCCTAGCTCTGGAAACACCATATATTTT. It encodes CASSQGLGQPSSGNTIYF.

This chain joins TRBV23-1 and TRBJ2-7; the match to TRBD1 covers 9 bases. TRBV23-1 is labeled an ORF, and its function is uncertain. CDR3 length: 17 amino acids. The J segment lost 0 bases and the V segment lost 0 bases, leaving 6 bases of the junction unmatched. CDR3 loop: CASSQSGGQGNSYEQYF. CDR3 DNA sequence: TGCGCCAGCAGTCAATCGGGGGGACAGGGCAACTCCTACGAGCAGTACTTC.

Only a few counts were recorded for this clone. CDR3 DNA: TGTGCCAGCAGCTTAGGGCTCAGCTACAATGAGCAGTTCTTC. Amino acid sequence: CASSLGLSYNEQFF. The J gene is TRBJ2-1, the V gene TRBV7-3; D uncertain. From germline, CDR1 is SGHTA and CDR2 FQGTGA. This CDR3 spans 14 amino acids. V lost 2 bases and J 3 bases, leaving 8 bases between the germline ends.

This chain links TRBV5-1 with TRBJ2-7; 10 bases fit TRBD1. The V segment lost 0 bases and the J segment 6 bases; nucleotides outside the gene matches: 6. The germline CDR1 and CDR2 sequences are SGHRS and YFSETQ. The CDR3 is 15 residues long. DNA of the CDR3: TGCGCCAGCAGCTTGGGGGGGACAGGGGACTCCGAGCAGTACTTC. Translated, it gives CASSLGGTGDSEQYF.

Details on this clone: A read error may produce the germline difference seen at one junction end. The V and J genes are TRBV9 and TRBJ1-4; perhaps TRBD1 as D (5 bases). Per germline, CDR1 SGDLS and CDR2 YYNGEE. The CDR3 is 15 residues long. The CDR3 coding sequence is TGTGCCAGCAGCCGTCCTAGTGGGACTACTGAAAAACTGTTTTTT. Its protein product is CASSRPSGTTEKLFF.

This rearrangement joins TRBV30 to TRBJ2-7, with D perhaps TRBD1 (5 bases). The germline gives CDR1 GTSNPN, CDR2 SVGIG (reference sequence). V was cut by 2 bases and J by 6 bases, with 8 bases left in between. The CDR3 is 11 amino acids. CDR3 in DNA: TGTGCCTGGAGTAGGGGTTCCGAGCAGTACTTC. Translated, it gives CAWSRGSEQYF. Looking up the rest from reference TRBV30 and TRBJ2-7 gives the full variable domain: SQTIHQWPATLVQPVGSPLSLECTVEGTSNPNLYWYRQAAGRGLQLLFYSVGIGQISSEVPQNLSASRPQDRQFILSSKKLLLSDSGFYLCAWSRGSEQYFGPGTRLTVT.

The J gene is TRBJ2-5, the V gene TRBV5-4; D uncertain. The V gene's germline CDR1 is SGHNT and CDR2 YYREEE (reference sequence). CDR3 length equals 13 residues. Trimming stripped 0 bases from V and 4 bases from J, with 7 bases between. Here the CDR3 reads CASSLVPGETQYF. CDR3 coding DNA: TGTGCCAGCAGCTTGGTCCCGGGAGAGACCCAGTACTTC. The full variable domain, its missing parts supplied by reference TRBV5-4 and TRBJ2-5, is ETGVTQSPTHLIKTRGQQVTLRCSSQSGHNTVSWYQQALGQGPQFIFQYYREEENGRGNFPPRFSGLQFPNYSSELNVNALELDDSALYLCASSLVPGETQYFGPGTRLLVL.